Below, 5 T cell receptor beta chains from the same sample are listed, as sequenced in a study of cytomegalovirus exposure and HLA in healthy donors. With 60 Vbeta and 13 Jbeta primers, the PCR was carried out. Only in-frame clones appear in the TCRdb table, and some are missing; sequencing was by immunoSEQ multiplex PCR. The sample yields 60,000 to 70,000 clones, around three quarters seen once. The sample comprised PBMCs. The receptor source for this set is a woman aged 25 to 39 in good health and CMV-seronegative.

The chain joins TRBV28 to TRBJ1-6, with TRBD1 matching over 9 bases. The CDR3 loop spans 14 amino acids. CDR1 is MDHEN, CDR2 SYDVKM, per germline. V lost 5 bases to trimming and J lost 9 bases; unmatched junction nucleotides: 5. The chain's CDR3 is CASSPPGQGSPLHF. For the CDR3, the DNA is TGTGCCAGCAGTCCCCCGGGACAGGGTTCACCCCTCCACTTT.

There are a few counts of this clone. This chain uses TRBV4-1 with TRBJ2-1; no clear D gene. V lost 1 base, J lost 9 bases, and 16 bases lay in between. There are 15 residues in the CDR3. The germline gives CDR1 MGHRA, CDR2 YSYEKL. CDR3 DNA sequence: TGCGCCAGCAGCCAAGGCCTAGGTGGTTTCTCTGAGCAGTTCTTC. Residues: CASSQGLGGFSEQFF.

The CDR3 DNA follows: TGTGCCAGCAGCTCCTCGGACAGGGCAGATACGCAGTATTTT. It translates to CASSSSDRADTQYF. The rearrangement links TRBV7-9 to TRBJ2-3; TRBD1 matches at 8 bases. The V segment lost 4 bases and the J segment 4 bases; nucleotides outside the gene matches: 4. Looked up from germline, CDR1 is SEHNR and CDR2 is FQNEAQ (reference sequence). The CDR3 contains 14 residues.

This clone was seen once. This chain links TRBV6-1 with TRBJ1-2; weak D call: TRBD1 (6 bases). This CDR3 comprises 16 residues. Trimming took off 1 base at V and 10 bases at J, with 22 bases between the two ends. Germline values: CDR1 MNHNS, CDR2 SASEGT. The CDR3 is CASSEVSTGTRLHYTF. The CDR3 bases are TGTGCCAGCAGTGAAGTATCAACCGGGACAAGGCTTCACTACACCTTC.

The chain combines TRBV6-5 with TRBJ1-2; 12 nucleotides match TRBD1. Trimming at V came to 7 bases and at J to 7 bases, leaving 10 bases not matched to a gene. The germline CDR1 and CDR2 sequences are MNHEY and SVGAGI. This CDR3 comprises 15 residues. CDR3 region: CASTLYGTGGGGYTF. DNA for the CDR3: TGTGCCAGCACCCTATACGGGACAGGGGGCGGTGGCTACACCTTC.